Listed below are T cell receptor beta chains from one sample, sequenced in a study of radiation and T cells in renal cell carcinoma. The data were produced by immunoSEQ multiplex PCR, yet TCRdb's version contains in-frame clones alone and is incomplete. The sample lists approximately 120,000 clones, roughly four fifths occurring once. Sequencing was performed on blood, taken from a patient whose treatment included radiotherapy and nephrectomy. All receptors derive from a middle-aged man with renal cell carcinoma. Both conserved end residues are part of each CDR3. D genes are given only for firm matches. Clone size is stated in some rows and not others, as once, few, many or a class when expanded.

TRBJ2-7 - TRBV5-1 - TGCGCCAGCAGCTTGGTGGTTTACTCCTACGAGCAGTACTTC CASSLVVYSYEQYF
TRBJ1-2 - TRBV7-3 - TGTGCCAGCACCTCCTACTATGGCTACACCTTC CASTSYYGYTF
TRBJ1-1 - TRBV28 - TGTGCCAGCAGTTCCGGGTCCCAGGCCAGTAAAGCTTTCTTT CASSSGSQASKAFF
TRBJ2-4 - TRBV18 - TGTGCCAGCTCACCAGCAAGTAGTCGGGACATTCAGTACTTC CASSPASSRDIQYF
TRBJ2-7 - TRBV5-6 - TGTGCCAGCAGCTTGAGGTACAGGGCCTACGAGCAGTACTTC CASSLRYRAYEQYF
TRBJ1-2 - TRBV5-1 - TGCGCCAGCCGGGACACGGATTATGGCTACACCTTC CASRDTDYGYTF
TRBJ1-3 - TRBV2 - TGTGCCAGCAGTGAAAGCACAGGCTCTGGAAACACCATATATTTT CASSESTGSGNTIYF
TRBJ1-1 TRBD1 TRBV5-1 - TGCGCCAGCAGCTTGGGTGAGGGGGCAAGGAACACTGAAGCTTTCTTT CASSLGEGARNTEAFF
TRBJ1-5 - TRBV21-1 - TGTGCCAGCCGATCTTTGGGGGATAATCAGCCCCAGCATTTT CASRSLGDNQPQHF
TRBJ2-7 TRBD2 TRBV10-1 - TGCGCCAGCAGTGACCTAGCGGGAGGGGTCGAGCAGTACTTC CASSDLAGGVEQYF
TRBJ1-2 - TRBV25-1 - TGTGCCAGCAGTGAATATGAGGCAGCATTCTATGGCTACACCTTC CASSEYEAAFYGYTF
TRBJ2-5 - TRBV7-3 - TGTGCCAGCAGCTTATTCCCGGGTCAAGAGACCCAGTACTTC CASSLFPGQETQYF
TRBJ2-1 TRBD2 TRBV27 - TGTGCCAGCAGTCAAGGGACTAGCGGGAGTGCATACAATGAGCAGTTCTTC CASSQGTSGSAYNEQFF
TRBJ1-4 - TRBV4-2 - TGTGCCAGCAGCCAAGAGTCGGGGGCATATGAAAAACTGTTTTTT CASSQESGAYEKLFF
TRBJ2-2 - TRBV18 - TGTGCCAGCTCACCAGGAAACACCGGGGAGCTGTTTTTT CASSPGNTGELFF
TRBJ2-2 - TRBV6-4 once TGTGCCAGCAGTGACTCGGGGACTTCGAACACCGGGGAGCTGTTTTTT CASSDSGTSNTGELFF
TRBJ2-7 TRBD2 TRBV29-1 - TGCAGCGTTGAACTAGCGGGAGTTGAGCAGTACTTC CSVELAGVEQYF
TRBJ1-2 - TRBV6-5 - TGTGCCACCCGTCTAACATCTAACTATGGCTACACCTTC CATRLTSNYGYTF
TRBJ2-1 - TRBV6-1 - TGTGCCAGCAGCAGACCAGAATTGGATGAGCAGTTCTTC CASSRPELDEQFF
TRBJ1-1 - TRBV5-5 - TGTGCCAGCAGCAAAGAAGCATATTTGAACACTGAAGCTTTCTTT CASSKEAYLNTEAFF
TRBJ1-3 - TRBV5-1 - TGCGCCAGCAGCTCGACAGTGGACCCTGGAAACACCATATATTTT CASSSTVDPGNTIYF